One sample yielded the 30 T cell receptor beta chains listed below, sequenced in a study of T cell responses to AZD1222 COVID-19 vaccine. Profiled with immunoSEQ multiplex PCR; TCRdb holds only in-frame clones, not every one. The sample carries 210,000 or so clones, about 92% recorded once. The input for sequencing was peripheral blood, taken on day 0 of MenACWY control vaccination. These receptors originate from an adult in good health.

In this sample, this clone turned up once. The rearrangement links TRBV21-1 to TRBJ1-1. TRBV21-1 is a documented pseudogene. The CDR3 is made up of 13 amino acids. The CDR3 region is CASSRARGGKAFF. CDR3 bases: TGTGCCAGCAGCCGAGCGCGGGGGGGTAAAGCTTTCTTT.

This chain links TRBV2 with TRBJ1-2; possibly TRBD1 for D (6 bases). The germline V gene encodes CDR1 SNHLY and CDR2 FYNNEI. V shed 11 bases and J shed 0 bases, with 16 bases lying between them. The CDR3 covers 14 residues. For the CDR3, the DNA is TGTGCCGGATACCCAGGGGACTCTAACTATGGCTACACCTTC. This gives the protein CAGYPGDSNYGYTF.

This rearrangement joins TRBV28 to TRBJ1-2, with D possibly being TRBD1 (6 bases). This CDR3 is 13 amino acids long. Looked up from germline, CDR1 is MDHEN and CDR2 is SYDVKM. The V gene lost 5 bases and the J gene lost 8 bases, with 15 bases spanning the gap. The CDR3 DNA is TGTGCCAGCAGTCGAACAGGGAGTACAGGCTACACCTTC. This sequence encodes CASSRTGSTGYTF.

The V call is TRBV3-1 (or the pseudogene TRBV3-2), the J call TRBJ2-1, with TRBD2 identical over 12 bases. Germline V gives CDR1 LGHDT, CDR2 YNNKEL (reference sequence). J was trimmed by 4 bases and V by 8 bases; bases with no gene match: 12. The CDR3 consists of 17 residues. The CDR3 bases are TGTGCCAGCCTTCCTAGCGGGGGGGCCGAGAATTACAATGAGCAGTTCTTC. It yields the protein CASLPSGGAENYNEQFF.

About this clone: The sample has other DNA sequences that encode this CDR3 too. The chain recombines TRBV30 with TRBJ1-1; maybe TRBD1 (5 bases). The V end lost 0 bases, the J end lost 1 base, and 6 bases lay between the germline ends. The CDR3 has 13 amino acids. The germline gives CDR1 GTSNPN, CDR2 SVGIG (reference sequence). CDR3 bases: TGTGCCTGGAGTGTGGGGGGGAACACTGAAGCTTTCTTT. Protein sequence: CAWSVGGNTEAFF.

V gene TRBV2 combines with J gene TRBJ1-2; D uncertain. Per germline, CDR1 SNHLY and CDR2 FYNNEI. The CDR3 totals 13 residues. V dropped 2 bases and J dropped 5 bases, with 9 bases sitting between them. The CDR3, as DNA: TGTGCCAGCAGTGAAAGCAGGACTTATGGCTACACCTTC. Its protein product is CASSESRTYGYTF.

This sequence joins TRBV7-8 and TRBJ2-7, with TRBD1 matching 7 bases. This CDR3 is 14 amino acids long. Trimming cost V 5 bases and J 5 bases; bases outside gene matches: 9. Per the germline V gene, CDR1 is SGHVS and CDR2 is FQNEAQ. CDR3 coding DNA: TGTGCCAGCAGCCCTAGGACAGGCTACCACGAGCAGTACTTC. It translates to CASSPRTGYHEQYF.

The chain uses TRBV29-1 and TRBJ2-7; perhaps TRBD1 as D (7 bases). The CDR3 runs 14 residues. In germline, CDR1 is SQVTM, CDR2 ANQGSEA. Trimming took off 3 bases at V and 2 bases at J, with 14 bases between the two ends. This chain's CDR3 is CSVEWAGGPYEQYF. CDR3 nucleotides: TGCAGCGTTGAGTGGGCAGGGGGGCCCTACGAGCAGTACTTC.

V gene TRBV2 combines with J gene TRBJ1-2; D gene ambiguous. Germline V gene data show CDR1 as SNHLY and CDR2 as FYNNEI. This CDR3 has 13 amino acids. V was clipped by 4 bases and J by 2 bases, with 8 bases between them. This CDR3 reads CASSVLGNYGYTF. The CDR3 DNA sequence: TGTGCCAGCAGTGTGCTGGGGAACTATGGCTACACCTTC.

This chain uses TRBV19 with TRBJ1-5, with 7 bases matching TRBD1. The CDR3 spans 15 residues. V was clipped by 5 bases and J by 6 bases; unmatched bases: 10. Germline CDR1 reads LNHDA; CDR2 reads SQIVND (reference sequence). CDR3 in DNA: TGTGCCAGTAGTTTAAGAACAGGGGCGGGTCAGCCCCAGCATTTT. This encodes CASSLRTGAGQPQHF.

The chain combines TRBV18 with TRBJ2-1; D unresolved. Between the trimmed V and J ends, which lost 0 bases and 8 bases, there was a span of 8 bases. Germline V gene data show CDR1 as KGHSH and CDR2 as LQKENI. This CDR3 contains 13 residues. The CDR3 loop reads CASSPPLGDEQFF. In DNA form, the CDR3 reads TGTGCCAGCTCACCACCCCTGGGCGATGAGCAGTTCTTC.

CDR3 amino acids: CASSPTDLPSYEQYF. In nucleotides, the CDR3 is TGTGCCAGCAGCCCGACCGACCTACCCTCCTACGAGCAGTACTTC. The rearrangement uses TRBV7-9 and TRBJ2-7; D gene unclear. The CDR3 runs to 15 residues. The ends were cut back, 5 bases at V and 0 bases at J, with 14 bases in the middle. Germline V lookup: CDR1 SEHNR, CDR2 FQNEAQ (reference sequence).

This rearrangement joins TRBV5-8 to TRBJ1-6; D not certain. Germline V lookup: CDR1 SGHTS, CDR2 YDEGEE. Trimming left V 0 bases short and J 10 bases short, with 8 bases between. The CDR3 has 13 residues. The CDR3 loop reads CASSLEGYSPLHF. For the CDR3, the DNA is TGTGCCAGCAGCTTGGAAGGGTACTCACCCCTCCACTTT.

This clone was recorded only once. The CDR3, as DNA: TGTGCCAGTAGTAATCTCGGGACAGGGGGCCGCCCGAGGGAAAAACTGTTTTTT. It translates to CASSNLGTGGRPREKLFF. The chain uses TRBV19 and TRBJ1-4; 12 bases fit TRBD1. V lost 4 bases, J lost 8 bases, and 14 bases stayed unmatched. From germline, CDR1 is LNHDA and CDR2 SQIVND (reference sequence). CDR3 size: 18 residues.

This clone appeared once. The chain uses TRBV5-5 and TRBJ1-5; D is ambiguous. This CDR3 comprises 15 residues. Per germline, CDR1 SGHKS and CDR2 YYEKEE (reference sequence). The germline V and J ends were trimmed by 0 bases and 0 bases, with 7 bases remaining between them. The CDR3 loop reads CASSLDQLSNQPQHF. The CDR3 DNA reads as TGTGCCAGCAGCTTGGACCAGCTTAGCAATCAGCCCCAGCATTTT.

J is TRBJ1-1 and V is TRBV4-3; D may be TRBD1 (6 bases). CDR3 size: 17 residues. V lost 0 bases and J lost 5, with 19 bases in between. Germline lookup yields CDR1 LGHNA and CDR2 YSLEER. CDR3 amino acids: CASSQEVSFRGRTEAFF. The DNA for the CDR3 is TGCGCCAGCAGCCAAGAGGTCAGCTTCAGGGGTCGGACTGAAGCTTTCTTT.

The chain recombines TRBV2 with TRBJ2-2; 8 positions match TRBD1. Trimming removed 6 bases from V and 6 bases from J; junction bases left unmatched: 0. This CDR3 has 12 residues. Per germline, CDR1 SNHLY and CDR2 FYNNEI. The CDR3 sequence: CASRGQAGELFF. In nucleotides, the CDR3 is TGTGCCAGCAGGGGACAGGCCGGGGAGCTGTTTTTT. The whole variable domain, remainder taken from reference TRBV2 and TRBJ2-2, is EPEVTQTPSHQVTQMGQEVILRCVPISNHLYFYWYRQILGQKVEFLVSFYNNEISEKSEIFDDQFSVERPDGSNFTLKIRSTKLEDSAMYFCASRGQAGELFFGEGSRLTVL.

The chain joins TRBV30 to TRBJ1-2, with 8 bases matching TRBD1. This CDR3 has 15 residues. Germline V gene sequence: CDR1 GTSNPN, CDR2 SVGIG (reference sequence). V trimming: 3 bases; J trimming: 3 bases; junction bases outside the gene matches: 9. DNA for the CDR3: TGTGCCTGGAGCGCAGGGGGCTCCCCCGACTATGGCTACACCTTC. Translation gives CAWSAGGSPDYGYTF.

The V and J genes are TRBV9 and TRBJ2-2; 7 nucleotides line up with TRBD1. V lost 0 bases, J lost 0 bases, and 8 bases stayed unmatched. Germline V gene data show CDR1 as SGDLS and CDR2 as YYNGEE. The CDR3 length is 18 residues. The CDR3 region is CASSVGPRDSSNTGELFF. For the CDR3, the DNA is TGTGCCAGCAGCGTAGGACCTCGGGACAGCTCGAACACCGGGGAGCTGTTTTTT. Using reference TRBV9 and TRBJ2-2 for the parts outside the CDR3, the full variable domain is DSGVTQTPKHLITATGQRVTLRCSPRSGDLSVYWYQQSLDQGLQFLIQYYNGEERAKGNILERFSAQQFPDLHSELNLSSLELGDSALYFCASSVGPRDSSNTGELFFGEGSRLTVL.

The chain is built from TRBV7-9 and TRBJ1-3; D is unresolved. CDR1 and CDR2 (germline): SEHNR, FQNEAQ (reference sequence). V lost 5 bases and J 2 bases, leaving 10 bases between the germline ends. The CDR3 covers 14 residues. The chain's CDR3 is CASSPSSTGNTIYF. The CDR3 DNA reads TGTGCCAGCAGCCCGAGTAGTACTGGAAACACCATATATTTT.

This clone was recorded once. The genes are TRBV30 and TRBJ2-5; possible D gene TRBD2, 6 bases. Germline CDR1 GTSNPN, CDR2 SVGIG (reference sequence). There are 15 residues in the CDR3. Deletions cut 2 bases from V and 1 base from J, with 14 bases between. The CDR3 loop is CAWSTGASFQETQYF. The CDR3 bases are TGTGCCTGGAGTACGGGAGCCAGCTTCCAAGAGACCCAGTACTTC. Full variable domain (rest looked up from reference TRBV30 and TRBJ2-5): SQTIHQWPATLVQPVGSPLSLECTVEGTSNPNLYWYRQAAGRGLQLLFYSVGIGQISSEVPQNLSASRPQDRQFILSSKKLLLSDSGFYLCAWSTGASFQETQYFGPGTRLLVL.

This clone has just one count. This sequence joins TRBV3-1 (or the pseudogene TRBV3-2) and TRBJ1-1; maybe TRBD1 (5 bases). Germline CDR1 LGHDT, CDR2 YNNKEL (reference sequence). Trimming took 0 bases from V and 6 from J, leaving 11 bases between them. The CDR3 contains 14 residues. The CDR3 reads CASSQDPGVSEAFF. In DNA, the CDR3 is TGTGCCAGCAGCCAAGACCCGGGGGTCTCTGAAGCTTTCTTT.

A single count supports this clone. The chain carries TRBV6-5 and TRBJ2-5; the D gene is possibly TRBD1 (5 bases). This CDR3 spans 14 amino acids. Germline V gene data show CDR1 as MNHEY and CDR2 as SVGAGI. V was cut by 2 bases and J by 9 bases, with 16 bases left in between. The CDR3 nucleotides read TGTGCCAGCAGTTACACCAGGACATCAGGGCCCCAGTACTTC. It encodes CASSYTRTSGPQYF.

This chain joins TRBV7-9 and TRBJ1-4; tentative D call: TRBD1 (5 bases). This CDR3 has 15 residues. V gave up 3 bases and J gave up 4 bases, with 12 bases separating them. Germline V gene sequence: CDR1 SEHNR, CDR2 FQNEAQ (reference sequence). CDR3 DNA sequence: TGTGCCAGCAGCTTGGGACGCTTAGGTAATGAAAAACTGTTTTTT. Translating it yields CASSLGRLGNEKLFF.

V and J are TRBV5-4 and TRBJ2-3, with unresolved D. CDR1 SGHNT and CDR2 YYREEE come from the germline V gene (reference sequence). The length of the CDR3 is 14 residues. V shed 0 bases and J shed 2 bases, with 7 bases lying between them. The CDR3 DNA sequence: TGTGCCAGCAGCTTGGCCGGAACCACAGATACGCAGTATTTT. Translation gives CASSLAGTTDTQYF.

V is TRBV6-4 and J is TRBJ1-1; D is ambiguous. This CDR3 is 13 amino acids long. CDR1 and CDR2 (germline): MRHNA, SNTAGT. The V end lost 6 bases, the J end lost 1 base, and 9 bases lay between the germline ends. Written as DNA, the CDR3 is TGTGCCAGCAGCCAGACCGCGAACACTGAAGCTTTCTTT. The encoded protein is CASSQTANTEAFF.

As to this clone: The junction departs from germline at one end; a sequencing error may be responsible. The rearrangement uses TRBV7-9 and TRBJ1-2; no clear D gene. Germline V gene data show CDR1 as SEHNR and CDR2 as FQNEAQ (reference sequence). This CDR3 has 13 amino acids. The CDR3 is CASSSPVGAPSEF. CDR3 sequence (DNA): TGTGCCAGCAGCTCCCCGGTGGGAGCCCCGAGCGAATTC.

The chain is built from TRBV6-5 and TRBJ1-1; D unclear. Trimming removed 5 bases at V and 5 bases at J, with 12 bases between. The CDR3 is made up of 13 amino acids. Germline V CDR1 and CDR2: MNHEY, SVGAGI. The CDR3: CASSRSGRTEAFF. CDR3 nucleotides: TGTGCCAGCAGTCGGTCCGGACGGACTGAAGCTTTCTTT.

As concerns this clone: Other DNA sequences of this sample code for an identical CDR3. The CDR3 coding sequence is TGTGCCAGCAGCCCGAACACCGGGGAGCTGTTTTTT. This codes for CASSPNTGELFF. The chain joins TRBV5-5 to TRBJ2-2; D is ambiguous. Trimming took off 4 bases at V and 0 bases at J, with 1 base between the two ends. This CDR3 has 12 residues. Germline CDR1 is SGHKS and CDR2 is YYEKEE (reference sequence).

This sequence joins TRBV4-2 and TRBJ1-1; no reliable D call. Trimming cost V 0 bases and J 1 base, with 6 bases left between them. Germline V gene lookup returns CDR1 LGHNA and CDR2 YNFKEQ. There are 14 residues in the CDR3. CDR3: CASSQDRKNTEAFF. Written as DNA, the CDR3 is TGTGCCAGCAGCCAAGATCGAAAGAACACTGAAGCTTTCTTT.